This record looks at one T cell receptor (beta chain) sequence and its context. What it binds is unknown. The data originate from a study of CD8+ T cells in alopecia areata. Overall study findings and caveats: Possibly as an HLA-related effect, TCR sharing across patients appeared less clear than in mice. Tofacitinib delivered significant drops in scalp clonality and in expanded CD8+ clones among the top 100.

RNA extraction was followed by reverse transcription into cDNA, which acted as the sequencing template. Method: immunoSEQ multiplex PCR; TCRdb's copy keeps in-frame clones and lacks some. This sample yields about 210,000 clones, of which 35% to 40% are seen a single time; around 0.48% belongs to the top ten. This CDR3 contains 14 residues. Germline-derived CDR1 and CDR2 are MDHEN and SYDVKM. V gave up 3 bases and J gave up 5 bases, with 13 bases separating them. Sample treatment: oral pan-JAK inhibitor, 5-10 mg twice daily. V usage is TRBV28 and J usage is TRBJ2-5, with D unclear. Sequences were derived from CD4+ T cells sorted from blood, sampled between weeks 30 and 35, from a patient treated with tofacitinib. The receptor was derived from a human donor with alopecia areata. The CDR3 sequence is CASSFASPPETQYF. The CDR3 bases are TGTGCCAGCAGTTTCGCCAGTCCGCCCGAGACCCAGTACTTC.